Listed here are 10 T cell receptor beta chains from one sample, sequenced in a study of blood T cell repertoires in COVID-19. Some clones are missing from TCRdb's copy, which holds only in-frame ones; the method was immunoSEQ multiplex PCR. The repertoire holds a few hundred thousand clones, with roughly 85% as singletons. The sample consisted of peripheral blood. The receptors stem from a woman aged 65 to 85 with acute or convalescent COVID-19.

The CDR3 protein is CASSLANRAPLHF. CDR3 DNA: TGTGCCAGCAGCTTAGCGAATCGGGCACCCCTCCACTTT. This chain connects TRBV7-2 to TRBJ1-6; no reliable D call. Germline loops: CDR1 SGHTA, CDR2 FQGNSA. The V end lost 0 bases, the J end lost 11 bases, and 8 bases lay between the germline ends. The CDR3 sequence is 13 residues long. The variable domain in full, completed from reference TRBV7-2 and TRBJ1-6, reads GAGVSQSPSNKVTEKGKDVELRCDPISGHTALYWYRQSLGQGLEFLIYFQGNSAPDKSGLPSDRFSAERTGGSVSTLTIQRTQQEDSAVYLCASSLANRAPLHFGNGTRLTVT.

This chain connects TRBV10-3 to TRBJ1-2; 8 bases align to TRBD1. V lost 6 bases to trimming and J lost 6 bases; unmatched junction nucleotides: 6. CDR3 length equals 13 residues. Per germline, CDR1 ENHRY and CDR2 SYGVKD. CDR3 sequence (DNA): TGTGCCATCAGGGACAGGGTTACCGATGGCTACACCTTC. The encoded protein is CAIRDRVTDGYTF.

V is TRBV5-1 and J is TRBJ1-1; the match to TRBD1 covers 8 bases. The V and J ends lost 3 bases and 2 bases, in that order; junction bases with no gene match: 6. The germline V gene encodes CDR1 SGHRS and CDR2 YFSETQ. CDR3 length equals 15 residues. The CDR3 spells CASSSGQGQNTEAFF. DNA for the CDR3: TGCGCCAGCAGCTCTGGACAGGGACAAAACACTGAAGCTTTCTTT. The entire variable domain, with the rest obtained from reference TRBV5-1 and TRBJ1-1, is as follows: KAGVTQTPRYLIKTRGQQVTLSCSPISGHRSVSWYQQTPGQGLQFLFEYFSETQRNKGNFPGRFSGRQFSNSRSEMNVSTLELGDSALYLCASSSGQGQNTEAFFGQGTRLTVV.

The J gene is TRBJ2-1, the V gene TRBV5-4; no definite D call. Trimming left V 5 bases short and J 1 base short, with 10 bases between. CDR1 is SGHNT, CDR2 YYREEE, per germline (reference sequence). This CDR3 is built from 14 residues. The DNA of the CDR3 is TGTGCCAGCAGAAACTCCCGATCCTACAATGAGCAGTTCTTC. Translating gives CASRNSRSYNEQFF.

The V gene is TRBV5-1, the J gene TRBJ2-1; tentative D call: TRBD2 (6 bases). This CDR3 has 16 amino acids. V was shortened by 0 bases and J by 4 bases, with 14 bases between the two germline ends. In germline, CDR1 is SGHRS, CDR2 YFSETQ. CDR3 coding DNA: TGCGCCAGCAGCTTGGTGCTGGTAGCGGCTTACAATGAGCAGTTCTTC. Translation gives CASSLVLVAAYNEQFF.

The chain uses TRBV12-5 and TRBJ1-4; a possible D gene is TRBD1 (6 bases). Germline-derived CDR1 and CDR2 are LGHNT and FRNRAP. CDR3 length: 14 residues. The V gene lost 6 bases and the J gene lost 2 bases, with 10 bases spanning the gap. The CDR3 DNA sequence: TGTGCTAGTGGGGTCGGACAGACTAATGAAAAACTGTTTTTT. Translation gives CASGVGQTNEKLFF.

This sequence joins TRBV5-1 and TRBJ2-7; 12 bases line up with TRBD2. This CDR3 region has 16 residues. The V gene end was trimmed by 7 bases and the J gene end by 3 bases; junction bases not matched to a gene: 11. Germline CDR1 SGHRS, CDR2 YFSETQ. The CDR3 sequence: CASRRSLAGGGYEQYF. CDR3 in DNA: TGCGCCAGCCGCCGCTCCCTAGCGGGGGGGGGCTACGAGCAGTACTTC.

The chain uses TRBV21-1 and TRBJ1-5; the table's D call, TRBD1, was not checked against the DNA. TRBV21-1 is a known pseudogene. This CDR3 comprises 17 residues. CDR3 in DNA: TGTGCCAGCAGCAAAGGCCCCCTCACAGGGTTCAATCAGCCCCAGCATTTT. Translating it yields CASSKGPLTGFNQPQHF.

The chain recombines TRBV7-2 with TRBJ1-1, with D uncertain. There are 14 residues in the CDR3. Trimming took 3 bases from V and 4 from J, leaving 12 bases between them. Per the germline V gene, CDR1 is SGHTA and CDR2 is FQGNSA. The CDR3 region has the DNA TGTGCCAGCAGCTTCCTGTCTAGCGGCACTGAAGCTTTCTTT. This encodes CASSFLSSGTEAFF.

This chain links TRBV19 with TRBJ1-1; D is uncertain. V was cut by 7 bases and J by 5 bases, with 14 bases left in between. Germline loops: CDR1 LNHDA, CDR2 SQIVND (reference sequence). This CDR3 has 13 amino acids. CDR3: CASTHPRRTEAFF. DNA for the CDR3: TGTGCCAGTACCCACCCAAGGAGGACTGAAGCTTTCTTT. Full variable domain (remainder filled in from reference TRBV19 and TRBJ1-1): DGGITQSPKYLFRKEGQNVTLSCEQNLNHDAMYWYRQDPGQGLRLIYYSQIVNDFQKGDIAEGYSVSREKKESFPLTVTSAQKNPTAFYLCASTHPRRTEAFFGQGTRLTVV.